This is a list of T cell receptor beta chains from one sample in a study of blood T cell repertoires in COVID-19. Produced via immunoSEQ multiplex PCR; TCRdb's table is partial and in-frame only. This sample has approximately 180,000 clones, with 81% found just once. The specimen sequenced was peripheral blood. The receptor source for this set is a woman older than 75 with COVID-19, enrolled during active disease. CDR3s include the opening cysteine and the closing phenylalanine or tryptophan. A D gene is named only where the DNA matches it firmly. The size of a clone is reported for some rows only, either as once, few or many, or as a class for expanded clones.

V	D	size	J	DNA	CDR3
TRBV7-9	-	-	TRBJ1-6	TGTGCCAGCAGCTTAAATACTTATAATTCACCCCTCCACTTT	CASSLNTYNSPLHF
TRBV6-5	-	-	TRBJ1-1	TGTGCCAGCAGTTATCAGGGGCGCACTGAAGCTTTCTTT	CASSYQGRTEAFF
TRBV19	-	-	TRBJ2-3	TGTGCCAGTAGTCTTACTAGCACAGATACGCAGTATTTT	CASSLTSTDTQYF
TRBV6-1	TRBD1	-	TRBJ2-5	TGTGCCAGCAGTGAACCCACAGGGGGCGGGAGAGAGACCCAGTACTTC	CASSEPTGGGRETQYF
TRBV30	-	-	TRBJ2-2	TGTGCCTGGAGTTCGTTCACCGGGGAGCTGTTTTTT	CAWSSFTGELFF
TRBV30	TRBD1	-	TRBJ1-1	TGTGCCTGGATCCTCAGGGGGAGAGGGACTGAAGCTTTCTTT	CAWILRGRGTEAFF
TRBV7-9	-	-	TRBJ2-3	TGTGCCAGCCCTAGGGGGGGATCAAAAGATACGCAGTATTTT	CASPRGGSKDTQYF
TRBV5-1	-	many	TRBJ2-3	TGCGCCAGCAGCTTGTATGATAGCAGCACAGATACGCAGTATTTT	CASSLYDSSTDTQYF
TRBV4-2	TRBD1	-	TRBJ1-2	TGTGCCAGCAGCCAAGCGGGACAGGAACTAAACTATGGCTACACCTTC	CASSQAGQELNYGYTF
TRBV28	TRBD2	-	TRBJ2-7	TGTGCCAGCAGTTGGGGTGCGGGGGGGTCCTACGAGCAGTACTTC	CASSWGAGGSYEQYF
TRBV5-1	TRBD1	-	TRBJ2-1	TGCGCCAGCAGCTTGGGGCAGGGGGCGGCCAATGAGCAGTTCTTC	CASSLGQGAANEQFF
TRBV11-3	-	-	TRBJ2-1	TGTGCCAGCAGCAGGACCGGGACACCCAATGAGCAGTTCTTC	CASSRTGTPNEQFF
TRBV7-9	-	-	TRBJ1-1	TGTGCCAGCAGCCGGACAAGGAACACTGAAGCTTTCTTT	CASSRTRNTEAFF
TRBV6-5	TRBD1	once	TRBJ2-7	TGTGCCAGCAGTTACTCCGGGGACAGTTCCTACGAGCAGTACTTC	CASSYSGDSSYEQYF
TRBV3-1/TRBV3-2	-	-	TRBJ2-2	TGTGCCAGCAGCCAACCAGGGCCCCCCGGGGAGCTGTTTTTT	CASSQPGPPGELFF
TRBV29-1	-	-	TRBJ2-3	TGCAGCGTTGAAGAGCAGGCAGATACGCAGTATTTT	CSVEEQADTQYF
TRBV7-9	TRBD1	few	TRBJ1-4	TGTGCCAGCAGCTTAACCGGGACAGGGAAGGAAAAACTGTTTTTT	CASSLTGTGKEKLFF
TRBV29-1	TRBD1	-	TRBJ1-2	TGCAGCGTTGAAATGGACAGGGGGTATGGCTACACCTTC	CSVEMDRGYGYTF
TRBV14	TRBD1	-	TRBJ1-1	TGTGCCAGCAGCTTTCAGGGGGGCACTGAAGCTTTCTTT	CASSFQGGTEAFF
TRBV3-1/TRBV3-2	-	-	TRBJ2-1	TGTGCCAGCAGCCAAGGGGCGGGGGCGTTTAGTGAGCAGTTCTTC	CASSQGAGAFSEQFF
TRBV11-2	-	-	TRBJ1-3	TGTGCCAGCAGCTTAGTGATGGACTCATACTCTGGAAACACCATATATTTT	CASSLVMDSYSGNTIYF
TRBV19	-	-	TRBJ2-5	TGTGCCAGTAGTCCCGGTGGGGCGGCGGTGGAGACCCAGTACTTC	CASSPGGAAVETQYF
TRBV13	TRBD1	-	TRBJ2-7	TGTGCCAGCAGCTCGCGGACAGGGGGCTACGAGCAGTACTTC	CASSSRTGGYEQYF
TRBV4-3	TRBD1	-	TRBJ1-2	TGCGCCAGCAGCCAAGTTGGACAGGGTAAAAACTATGGCTACACCTTC	CASSQVGQGKNYGYTF
TRBV4-2	-	-	TRBJ1-2	TGTGCCAGCAGCCAAGATATGGCAGGGTATGGCTACACCTTC	CASSQDMAGYGYTF
TRBV30	TRBD2	-	TRBJ2-5	TGTGCCTGGAGTACAGCGGGGGGGTTAGGGACCCAGTACTTC	CAWSTAGGLGTQYF
TRBV7-3	TRBD1	once	TRBJ2-1	TGTGCCAGCAGCCTGACAGGGATTAGGGATGAGCAGTTCTTC	CASSLTGIRDEQFF
TRBV7-9	-	-	TRBJ1-1	TGTGCCAGCAGCTTAGTATGGCTCGGGGTACGGGCTTTCTTT	CASSLVWLGVRAFF
TRBV6-2/TRBV6-3	TRBD1	few	TRBJ1-4	TGTGCCAGCAGTCTCACAGGGGATGAAAAACTGTTTTTT	CASSLTGDEKLFF
TRBV5-6	-	-	TRBJ2-1	TGTGCCAGCAGCTTGGCTCCGACACTGTACAATGAGCAGTTCTTC	CASSLAPTLYNEQFF
TRBV11-2	TRBD2	-	TRBJ2-2	TGTGCCAGCAGCGCGCGACTAGCGGGAGGTGCGGGGGAGCTGTTTTTT	CASSARLAGGAGELFF
TRBV7-9	-	-	TRBJ1-3	TGTGCCACCCCGGCTGGGGCAGGGGCAGGAAACACCATATATTTT	CATPAGAGAGNTIYF
TRBV5-6	TRBD1	-	TRBJ2-7	TGTGCCAGCAGGTTTCAGGGGGCCTACGAGCAGTACTTC	CASRFQGAYEQYF
TRBV19	TRBD1	-	TRBJ2-2	TGTGCCAGTAGCCTACAGGGGGGAGGCACCGGGGAGCTGTTTTTT	CASSLQGGGTGELFF
TRBV5-6	-	-	TRBJ1-3	TGTGCCAGTCGGAGCCTAGACAGCTCTGGAAACACCATATATTTT	CASRSLDSSGNTIYF
TRBV5-1	TRBD1	-	TRBJ1-3	TGCGCCAGCAGCTTGGCAGGGGGCTCGAAAGGAAACACCATATATTTT	CASSLAGGSKGNTIYF